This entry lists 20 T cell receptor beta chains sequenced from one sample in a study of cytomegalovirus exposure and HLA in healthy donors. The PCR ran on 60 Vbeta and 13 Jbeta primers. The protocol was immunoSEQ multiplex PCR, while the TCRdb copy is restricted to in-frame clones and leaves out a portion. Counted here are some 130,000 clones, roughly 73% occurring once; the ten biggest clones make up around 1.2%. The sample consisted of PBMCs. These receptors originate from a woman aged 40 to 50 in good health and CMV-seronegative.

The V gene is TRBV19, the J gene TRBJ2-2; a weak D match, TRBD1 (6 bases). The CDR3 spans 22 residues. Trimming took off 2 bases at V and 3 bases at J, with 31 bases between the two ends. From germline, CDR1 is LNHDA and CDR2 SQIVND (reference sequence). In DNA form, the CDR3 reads TGTGCCAGTAGTATACCCCCAGGGGCGAACCTAGACCTCCTCCCGTACACCGGGGAGCTGTTTTTT. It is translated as CASSIPPGANLDLLPYTGELFF. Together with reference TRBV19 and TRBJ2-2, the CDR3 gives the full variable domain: DGGITQSPKYLFRKEGQNVTLSCEQNLNHDAMYWYRQDPGQGLRLIYYSQIVNDFQKGDIAEGYSVSREKKESFPLTVTSAQKNPTAFYLCASSIPPGANLDLLPYTGELFFGEGSRLTVL.

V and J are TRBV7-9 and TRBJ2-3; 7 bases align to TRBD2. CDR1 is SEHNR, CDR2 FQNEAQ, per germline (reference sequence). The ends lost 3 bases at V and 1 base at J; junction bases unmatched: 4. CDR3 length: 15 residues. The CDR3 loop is CASSLIAGGTDTQYF. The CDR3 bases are TGTGCCAGCAGCTTGATAGCGGGCGGCACAGATACGCAGTATTTT.

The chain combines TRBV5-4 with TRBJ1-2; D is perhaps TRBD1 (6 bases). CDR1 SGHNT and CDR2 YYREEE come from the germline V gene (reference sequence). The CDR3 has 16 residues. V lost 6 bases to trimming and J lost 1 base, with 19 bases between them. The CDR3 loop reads CASTSNRQDFNYGYTF. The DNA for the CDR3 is TGTGCCAGCACCTCCAACCGACAGGATTTTAACTATGGCTACACCTTC.

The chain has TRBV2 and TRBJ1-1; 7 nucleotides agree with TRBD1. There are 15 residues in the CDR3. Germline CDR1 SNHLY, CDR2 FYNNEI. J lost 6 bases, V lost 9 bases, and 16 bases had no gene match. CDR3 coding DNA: TGTGCCAGTAATCGGGGACAGCCTAAACAATCTGAAGCTTTCTTT. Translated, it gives CASNRGQPKQSEAFF.

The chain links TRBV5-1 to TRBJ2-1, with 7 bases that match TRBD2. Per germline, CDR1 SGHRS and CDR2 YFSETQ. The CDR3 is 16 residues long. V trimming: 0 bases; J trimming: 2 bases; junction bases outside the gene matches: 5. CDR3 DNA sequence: TGCGCCAGCAGCTTGGAAGGGAGGGTTGCCTACAATGAGCAGTTCTTC. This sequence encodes CASSLEGRVAYNEQFF.

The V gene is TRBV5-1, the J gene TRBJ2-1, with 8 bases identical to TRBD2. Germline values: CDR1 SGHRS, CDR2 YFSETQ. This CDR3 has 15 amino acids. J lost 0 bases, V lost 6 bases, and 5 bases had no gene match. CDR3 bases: TGCGCCAGCACGGCCGGGGGGGGCTCCTACAATGAGCAGTTCTTC. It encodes CASTAGGGSYNEQFF.

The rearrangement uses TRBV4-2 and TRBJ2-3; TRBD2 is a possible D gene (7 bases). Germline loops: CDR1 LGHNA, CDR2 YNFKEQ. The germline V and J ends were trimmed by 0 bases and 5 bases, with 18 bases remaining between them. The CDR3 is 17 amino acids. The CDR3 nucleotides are TGTGCCAGCAGCCAAGATAAGTCCGGCGGGGGCAGAGATACGCAGTATTTT. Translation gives CASSQDKSGGGRDTQYF.

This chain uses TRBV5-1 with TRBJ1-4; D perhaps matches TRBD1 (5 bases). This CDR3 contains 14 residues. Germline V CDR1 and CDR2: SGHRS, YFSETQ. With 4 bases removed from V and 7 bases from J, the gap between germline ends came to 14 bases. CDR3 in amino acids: CASSRTSDREKLFF. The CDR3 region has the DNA TGCGCCAGCAGCCGGACATCGGATCGTGAAAAACTGTTTTTT.

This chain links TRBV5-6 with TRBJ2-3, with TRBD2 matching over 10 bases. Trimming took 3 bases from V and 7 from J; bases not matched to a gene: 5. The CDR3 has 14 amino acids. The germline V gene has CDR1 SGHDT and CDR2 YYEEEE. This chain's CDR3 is CASSSASGGHTQYF. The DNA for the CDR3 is TGTGCCAGCAGCTCGGCTAGCGGGGGACATACGCAGTATTTT.

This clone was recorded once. For the CDR3, the DNA is TGCGCCAGCAGCTTGGGGTCTACCGAAGAGACCCAGTACTTC. Its translation is CASSLGSTEETQYF. V is TRBV5-1 and J is TRBJ2-5; no firm D call. The V gene's germline CDR1 is SGHRS and CDR2 YFSETQ. V was cut by 0 bases and J by 3 bases, with 9 bases left in between. The CDR3 runs to 14 residues. The full variable domain, with the rest looked up from reference TRBV5-1 and TRBJ2-5, is KAGVTQTPRYLIKTRGQQVTLSCSPISGHRSVSWYQQTPGQGLQFLFEYFSETQRNKGNFPGRFSGRQFSNSRSEMNVSTLELGDSALYLCASSLGSTEETQYFGPGTRLLVL.

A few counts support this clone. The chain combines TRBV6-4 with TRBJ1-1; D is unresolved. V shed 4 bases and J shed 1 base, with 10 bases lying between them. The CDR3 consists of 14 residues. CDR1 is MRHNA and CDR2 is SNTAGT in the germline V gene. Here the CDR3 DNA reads TGTGCCAGCAGTGCCAATCCAGGGAACACTGAAGCTTTCTTT. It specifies CASSANPGNTEAFF.

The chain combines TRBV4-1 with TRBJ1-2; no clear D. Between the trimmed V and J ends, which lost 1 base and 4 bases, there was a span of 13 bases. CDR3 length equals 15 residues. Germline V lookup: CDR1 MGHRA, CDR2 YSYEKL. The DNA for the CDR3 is TGCGCCAGCAGCCAAGGGGCTTCCTCCATCTATGGCTACACCTTC. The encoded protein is CASSQGASSIYGYTF.

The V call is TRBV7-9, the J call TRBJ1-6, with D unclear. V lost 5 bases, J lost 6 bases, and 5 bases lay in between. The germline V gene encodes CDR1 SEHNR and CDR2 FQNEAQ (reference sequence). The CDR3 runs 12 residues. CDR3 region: CASSPGNSPLHF. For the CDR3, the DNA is TGTGCCAGCAGCCCCGGTAATTCACCCCTCCACTTT.

The CDR3 DNA reads TGTGCCAGCAGTCCCGACGGAGATAGCAATCAGCCCCAGCATTTT. This encodes CASSPDGDSNQPQHF. V gene TRBV2 combines with J gene TRBJ1-5; D gene unclear. The CDR3 has 15 residues. With 5 bases removed from V and 0 bases from J, the gap between germline ends came to 11 bases. Germline assignment: CDR1 SNHLY and CDR2 FYNNEI.

Here the CDR3 reads CSVKKWQWGSGEETQYF. In DNA, the CDR3 is TGCAGCGTTAAAAAATGGCAGTGGGGTAGCGGGGAAGAGACCCAGTACTTC. The V and J genes are TRBV29-1 and TRBJ2-5, with TRBD2 identical over 8 bases. The CDR3 has 17 amino acids. CDR1 is SQVTM, CDR2 ANQGSEA, per germline. J was trimmed by 3 bases and V by 5 bases; bases with no gene match: 17.

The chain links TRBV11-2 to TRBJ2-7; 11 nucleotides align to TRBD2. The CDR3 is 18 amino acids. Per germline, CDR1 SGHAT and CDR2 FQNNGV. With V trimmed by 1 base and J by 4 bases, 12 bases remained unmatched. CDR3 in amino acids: CASSLVGPRLAGGYEQYV. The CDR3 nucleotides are TGTGCCAGCAGCTTAGTTGGCCCCCGGCTAGCGGGGGGATACGAGCAGTACGTC.

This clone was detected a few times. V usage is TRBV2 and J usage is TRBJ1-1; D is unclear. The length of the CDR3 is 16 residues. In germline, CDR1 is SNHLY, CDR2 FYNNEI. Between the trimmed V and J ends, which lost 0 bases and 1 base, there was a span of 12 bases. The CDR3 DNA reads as TGTGCCAGCAGTGAAGCAGTCGGACTCCGGAACACTGAAGCTTTCTTT. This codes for CASSEAVGLRNTEAFF.

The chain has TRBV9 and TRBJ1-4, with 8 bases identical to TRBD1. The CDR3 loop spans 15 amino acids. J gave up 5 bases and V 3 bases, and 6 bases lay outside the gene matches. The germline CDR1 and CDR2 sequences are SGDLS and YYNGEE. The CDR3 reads CASSASGTGNEKLFF. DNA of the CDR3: TGTGCCAGCAGCGCCTCCGGGACAGGAAATGAAAAACTGTTTTTT.

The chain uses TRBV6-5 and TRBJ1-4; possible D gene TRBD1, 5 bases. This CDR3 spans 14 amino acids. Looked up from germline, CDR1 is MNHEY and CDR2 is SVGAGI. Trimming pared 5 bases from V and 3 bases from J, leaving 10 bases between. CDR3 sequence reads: CASSRGLANEKLFF. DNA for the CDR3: TGTGCCAGCAGTAGGGGTCTGGCTAATGAAAAACTGTTTTTT.

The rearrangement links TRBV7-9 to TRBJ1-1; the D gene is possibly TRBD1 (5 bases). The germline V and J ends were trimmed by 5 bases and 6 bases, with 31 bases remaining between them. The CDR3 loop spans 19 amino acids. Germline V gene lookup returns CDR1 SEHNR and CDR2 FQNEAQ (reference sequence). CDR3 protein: CASSGYLGTGGFRVAEAFF. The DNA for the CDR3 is TGTGCCAGCAGCGGCTACCTTGGGACCGGGGGGTTTCGAGTGGCTGAAGCTTTCTTT.